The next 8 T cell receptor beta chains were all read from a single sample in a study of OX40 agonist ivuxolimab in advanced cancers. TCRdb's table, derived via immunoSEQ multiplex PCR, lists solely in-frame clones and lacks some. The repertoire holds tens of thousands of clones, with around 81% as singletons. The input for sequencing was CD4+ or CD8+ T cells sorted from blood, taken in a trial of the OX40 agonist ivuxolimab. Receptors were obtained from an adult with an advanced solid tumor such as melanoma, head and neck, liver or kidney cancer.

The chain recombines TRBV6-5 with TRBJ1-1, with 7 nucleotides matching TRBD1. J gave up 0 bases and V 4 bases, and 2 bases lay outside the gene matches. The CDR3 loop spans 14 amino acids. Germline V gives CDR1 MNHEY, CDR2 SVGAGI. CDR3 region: CASSWGQLNTEAFF. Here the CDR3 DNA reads TGTGCCAGCAGTTGGGGACAGTTGAACACTGAAGCTTTCTTT.

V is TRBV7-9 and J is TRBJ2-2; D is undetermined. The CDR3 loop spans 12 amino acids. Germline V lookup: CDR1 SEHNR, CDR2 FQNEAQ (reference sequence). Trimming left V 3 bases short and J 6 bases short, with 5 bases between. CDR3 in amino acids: CASSFTAGELFF. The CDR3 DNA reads TGTGCCAGCAGCTTTACAGCCGGGGAGCTGTTTTTT.

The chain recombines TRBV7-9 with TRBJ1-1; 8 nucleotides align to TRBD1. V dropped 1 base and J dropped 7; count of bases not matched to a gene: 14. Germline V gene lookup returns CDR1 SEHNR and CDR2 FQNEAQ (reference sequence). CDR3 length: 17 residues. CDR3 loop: CASSLVLDRVIWGEAFF. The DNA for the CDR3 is TGTGCCAGCAGCTTAGTTTTGGACAGGGTTATTTGGGGTGAAGCTTTCTTT.

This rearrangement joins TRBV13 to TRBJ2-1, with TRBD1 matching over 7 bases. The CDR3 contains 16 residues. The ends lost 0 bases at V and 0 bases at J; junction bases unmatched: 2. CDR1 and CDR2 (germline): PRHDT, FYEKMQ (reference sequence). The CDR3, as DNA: TGTGCCAGCAGCTTAGGAGGGGACAGCTCCTACAATGAGCAGTTCTTC. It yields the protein CASSLGGDSSYNEQFF. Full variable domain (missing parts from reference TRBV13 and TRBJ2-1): AAGVIQSPRHLIKEKRETATLKCYPIPRHDTVYWYQQGPGQDPQFLISFYEKMQSDKGSIPDRFSAQQFSDYHSELNMSSLELGDSALYFCASSLGGDSSYNEQFFGPGTRLTVL.

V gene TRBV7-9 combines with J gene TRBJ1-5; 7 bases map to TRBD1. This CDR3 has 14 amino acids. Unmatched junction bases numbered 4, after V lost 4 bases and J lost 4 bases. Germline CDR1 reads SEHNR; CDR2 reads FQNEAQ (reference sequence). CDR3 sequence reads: CASSSGQLNQPQHF. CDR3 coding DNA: TGTGCCAGCAGCTCGGGACAGCTAAATCAGCCCCAGCATTTT.

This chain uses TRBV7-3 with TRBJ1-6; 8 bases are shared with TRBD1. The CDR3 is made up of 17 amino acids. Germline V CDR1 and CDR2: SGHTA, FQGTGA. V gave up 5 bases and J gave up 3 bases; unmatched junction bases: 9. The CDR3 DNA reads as TGTGCCAGCAGCAGAATCTGGACAGGGTACTATAATTCACCCCTCCACTTT. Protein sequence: CASSRIWTGYYNSPLHF.

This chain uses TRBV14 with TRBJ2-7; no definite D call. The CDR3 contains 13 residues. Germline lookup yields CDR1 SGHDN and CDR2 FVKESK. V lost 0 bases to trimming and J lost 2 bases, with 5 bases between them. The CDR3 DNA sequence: TGTGCCAGCAGCCAAGATCTTCCCTACGAGCAGTACTTC. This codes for CASSQDLPYEQYF.

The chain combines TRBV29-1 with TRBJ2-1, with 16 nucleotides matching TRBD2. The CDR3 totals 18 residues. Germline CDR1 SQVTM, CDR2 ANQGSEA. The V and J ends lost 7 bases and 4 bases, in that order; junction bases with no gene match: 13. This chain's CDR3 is CSAAGGLAGGPDYNEQFF. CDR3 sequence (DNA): TGCAGCGCCGCGGGGGGACTAGCGGGAGGGCCAGATTACAATGAGCAGTTCTTC.